This TCR beta chain appears in the sequencing data of a study of blood T cell repertoires in COVID-19. Study at large: Whether acute or convalescent, the COVID-19 samples came from the United States, Italy and Spain. T cells, B-cell-depleted T cells, or PBMCs provided the cDNA or gDNA that served as material.

Original handling: It was from reference gene primer amplification that nucleated cell counts were estimated. Assay: immunoSEQ multiplex PCR; the TCRdb copy retains only in-frame clones and omits some. The D gene and trimming were derived from the DNA, and the V and J assignments and clone size from that table. The data show about 120,000 clones, 60% to 85% seen once. Germline assignment: CDR1 LNHDA and CDR2 SQIVND (reference sequence). The J segment lost 0 bases and the V segment lost 4 bases, leaving 5 bases of the junction unmatched. The CDR3 has 15 residues. The receptor was isolated from a man between 65 and 85 years old with acute or convalescent COVID-19. The sequenced sample consisted of peripheral blood. The genes are TRBV19 and TRBJ1-2; 7 bases match TRBD1. CDR3 sequence: CASSTWDSTNYGYTF. The CDR3 DNA reads TGTGCCAGTAGTACCTGGGACAGCACTAACTATGGCTACACCTTC.